The clone carrying this T cell receptor (beta chain) was counted between two and nine times. The target antigen is unknown. The CDR3 is 15 residues long. Germline assignment: CDR1 DFQATT and CDR2 SNEGSKA (reference sequence). Trimming cost V 3 bases and J 5 bases; bases outside gene matches: 9. This sample is part of a study of T-cell memory formation after mild COVID-19. Study as a whole: The TCR clusters were mostly specific to one donor. General study results and limits: Later expanders leaned CD4+, whereas clones that contracted between day 15 and 85 were balanced CD4/CD8.

TCRdb re-analysed the 5' RACE reads in MiXCR, keeping a single row per CDR3 protein. The sample comprises 250,000 to 300,000 distinct CDR3 sequences, 15% to 20% of which are singletons, and approximately 23% rests with the top ten. This TCR was recovered from a man in his late teens or twenties who had mild COVID-19 (a few samples of this study predate the infection). Cell type and time point are not known. J is TRBJ1-1 and V is TRBV20-1; 10 bases match TRBD1. Source material: PBMCs or a T cell subset sorted from them (not recorded which). The DNA for the CDR3 is TGCAGTGCTAGGACCCCGGACAGGGGGTTGACTGAAGCTTTCTTT. Translating it yields CSARTPDRGLTEAFF.